This T cell receptor beta chain was observed in a study of cytomegalovirus exposure and HLA in healthy donors. Findings and limits, study-wide: In a later analysis, several top co-occurrence clusters appeared linked to parvovirus B19, influenza, CMV and Epstein-Barr virus. A link between a missense DCLRE1C variant and TCR beta V- and J-gene trimming emerged from a later analysis. The study carried out a later analysis of TCR beta sequences. It associated approximately 15,000 of them with specific HLA alleles at a false discovery rate of 0.05. In vitro, a few CMV-associated chains proved specific for CMV antigens.

The PCR made use of 60 Vbeta and 13 Jbeta primers. Only in-frame clones appear in the TCRdb table, and some are missing; sequencing was by immunoSEQ multiplex PCR. The table has about 130,000 clones, less than 85% seen once. This CDR3 comprises 17 residues. Germline V gives CDR1 LNHNV, CDR2 YYDKDF (reference sequence). With V trimmed by 0 bases and J by 6 bases, 8 bases remained unmatched. In the case of this clone: The antigen is undetermined.

The sequence was collected from a man aged 25-45 years in good health and CMV-seronegative. The rearrangement links TRBV15 to TRBJ2-7, with TRBD2 matching over 13 bases. The sample was PBMCs. The CDR3 sequence: CATSRERGLAGVGEQYF. DNA of the CDR3: TGTGCCACCAGCAGAGAGAGAGGACTAGCGGGAGTGGGCGAGCAGTACTTC.